The following is a TCR beta chain sequence with its context. This CDR3 region has 17 residues. V lost 3 bases and J lost 3; bases outside the gene matches: 14. The V gene's germline CDR1 is SGHRS and CDR2 YFSETQ. This entry belongs to a study of cytomegalovirus exposure and HLA in healthy donors. The PCR was carried out with 60 Vbeta primers and 13 Jbeta primers. The data were produced by immunoSEQ multiplex PCR, yet TCRdb's version contains in-frame clones alone and is incomplete. The table has roughly 97,000 clones, over 65% seen once; the top ten hold roughly 1.8%. This TCR was recovered from a woman aged 40 to 55 in good health and CMV-seronegative. This sequence joins TRBV5-1 and TRBJ2-7; 8 nucleotides agree with TRBD1. The specimen was PBMCs. The CDR3 DNA reads as TGCGCCAGCAGCTCAGGACAGGGCGGGCTAGCAATCTACGAGCAGTACTTC. Its protein product is CASSSGQGGLAIYEQYF. The whole variable domain, filled in from reference TRBV5-1 and TRBJ2-7, reads KAGVTQTPRYLIKTRGQQVTLSCSPISGHRSVSWYQQTPGQGLQFLFEYFSETQRNKGNFPGRFSGRQFSNSRSEMNVSTLELGDSALYLCASSSGQGGLAIYEQYFGPGTRLTVT.